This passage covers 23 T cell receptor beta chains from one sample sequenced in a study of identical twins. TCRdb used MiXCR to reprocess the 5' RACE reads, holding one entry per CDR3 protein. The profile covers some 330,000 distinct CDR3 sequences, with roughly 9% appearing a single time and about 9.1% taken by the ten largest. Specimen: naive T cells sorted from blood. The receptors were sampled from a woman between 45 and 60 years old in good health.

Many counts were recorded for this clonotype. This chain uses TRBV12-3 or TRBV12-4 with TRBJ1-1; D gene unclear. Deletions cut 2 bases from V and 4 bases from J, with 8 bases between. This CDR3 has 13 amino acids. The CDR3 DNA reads TGTGCCAGCAGTTTATGGCCTGGCACTGAAGCTTTCTTT. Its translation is CASSLWPGTEAFF.

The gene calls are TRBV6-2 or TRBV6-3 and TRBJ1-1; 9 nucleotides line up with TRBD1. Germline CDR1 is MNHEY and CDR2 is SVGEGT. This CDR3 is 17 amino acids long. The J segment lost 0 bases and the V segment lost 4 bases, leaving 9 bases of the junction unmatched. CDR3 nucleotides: TGTGCCAGCAGTTTACCGGGACAGGGAATCCTGAACACTGAAGCTTTCTTT. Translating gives CASSLPGQGILNTEAFF.

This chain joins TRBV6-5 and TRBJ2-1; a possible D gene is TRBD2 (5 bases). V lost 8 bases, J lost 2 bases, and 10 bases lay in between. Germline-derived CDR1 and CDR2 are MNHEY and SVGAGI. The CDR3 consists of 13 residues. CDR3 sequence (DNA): TGTGCCAGCCGTTCGGGGACCTACAATGAGCAGTTCTTC. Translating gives CASRSGTYNEQFF.

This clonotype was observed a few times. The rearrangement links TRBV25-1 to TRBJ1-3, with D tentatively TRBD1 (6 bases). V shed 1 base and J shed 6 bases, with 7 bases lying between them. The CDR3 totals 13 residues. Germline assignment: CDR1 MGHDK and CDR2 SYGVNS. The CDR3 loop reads CASSEWGANTIYF. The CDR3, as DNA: TGTGCCAGCAGTGAATGGGGGGCAAACACCATATATTTT.

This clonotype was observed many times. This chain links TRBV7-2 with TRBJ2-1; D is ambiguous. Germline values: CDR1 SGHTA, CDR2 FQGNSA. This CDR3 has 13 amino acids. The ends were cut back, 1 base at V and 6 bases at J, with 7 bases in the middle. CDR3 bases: TGTGCCAGCAGCTTAGTAAGTCTCAATGAGCAGTTCTTC. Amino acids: CASSLVSLNEQFF.

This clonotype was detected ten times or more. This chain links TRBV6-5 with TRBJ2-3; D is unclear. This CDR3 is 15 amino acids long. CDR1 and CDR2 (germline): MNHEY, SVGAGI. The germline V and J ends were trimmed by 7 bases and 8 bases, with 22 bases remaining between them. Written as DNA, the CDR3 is TGTGCCAGCAAGAATGGTCAAGGCCCCTGGGCTACGCAGTATTTT. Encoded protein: CASKNGQGPWATQYF.

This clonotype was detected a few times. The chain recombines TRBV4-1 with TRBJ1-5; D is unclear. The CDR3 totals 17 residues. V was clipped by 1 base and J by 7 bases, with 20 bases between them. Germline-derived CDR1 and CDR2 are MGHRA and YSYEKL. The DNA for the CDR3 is TGCGCCAGCAGCCAAGTCTTTCAGAGACTAGCGGGCCAGCCCCAGCATTTT. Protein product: CASSQVFQRLAGQPQHF.

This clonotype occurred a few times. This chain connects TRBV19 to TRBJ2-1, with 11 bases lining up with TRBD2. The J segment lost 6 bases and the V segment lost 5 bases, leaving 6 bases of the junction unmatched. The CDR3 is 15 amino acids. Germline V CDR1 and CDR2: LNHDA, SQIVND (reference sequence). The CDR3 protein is CASSSIAGGRNEQFF. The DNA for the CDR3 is TGTGCCAGTAGTTCTATAGCGGGAGGGCGCAATGAGCAGTTCTTC.

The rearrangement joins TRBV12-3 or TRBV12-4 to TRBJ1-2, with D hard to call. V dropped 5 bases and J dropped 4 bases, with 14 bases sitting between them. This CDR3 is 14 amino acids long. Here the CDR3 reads CASSLPGRLYGYTF. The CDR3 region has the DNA TGTGCCAGCAGTCTCCCAGGCAGGCTCTATGGCTACACCTTC.

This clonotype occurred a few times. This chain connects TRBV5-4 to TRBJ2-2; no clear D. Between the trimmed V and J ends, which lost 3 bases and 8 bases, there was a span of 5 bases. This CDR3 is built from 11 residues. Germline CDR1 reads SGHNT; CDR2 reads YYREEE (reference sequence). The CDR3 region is CASSWGGELFF. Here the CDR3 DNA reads TGTGCCAGCAGCTGGGGAGGGGAGCTGTTTTTT.

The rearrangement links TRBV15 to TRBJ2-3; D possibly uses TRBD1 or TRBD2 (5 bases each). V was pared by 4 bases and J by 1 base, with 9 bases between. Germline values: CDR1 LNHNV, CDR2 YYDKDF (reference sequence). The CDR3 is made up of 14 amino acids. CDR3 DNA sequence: TGTGCCACCAGCACCGGGGACCGCACAGATACGCAGTATTTT. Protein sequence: CATSTGDRTDTQYF.

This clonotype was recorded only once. In nucleotides, the CDR3 is TGCGCCAGCAGCCCGACGGCTCCGGGACTAGCGGGAGGTCGGTACTTC. Translation gives CASSPTAPGLAGGRYF. The chain recombines TRBV4-1 with TRBJ2-4; TRBD2 matches at 15 bases. The germline V gene encodes CDR1 MGHRA and CDR2 YSYEKL. The CDR3 spans 16 residues. V shed 4 bases and J 15 bases; nucleotides not matched to a gene: 13.

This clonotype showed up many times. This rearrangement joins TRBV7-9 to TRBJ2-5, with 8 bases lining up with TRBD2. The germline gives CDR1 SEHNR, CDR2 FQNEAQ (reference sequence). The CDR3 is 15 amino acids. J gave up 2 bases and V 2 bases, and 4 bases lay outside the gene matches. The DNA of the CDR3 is TGTGCCAGCAGCTTAATCAAGCGGGGGCAAGAGACCCAGTACTTC. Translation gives CASSLIKRGQETQYF.

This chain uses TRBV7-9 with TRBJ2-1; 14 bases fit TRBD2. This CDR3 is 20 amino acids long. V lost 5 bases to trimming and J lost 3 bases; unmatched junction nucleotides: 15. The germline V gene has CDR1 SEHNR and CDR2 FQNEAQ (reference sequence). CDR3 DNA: TGTGCCAGCAGCCCCCCCCCGGGACTAGCGGGGGAGGGTAGCTACAATGAGCAGTTCTTC. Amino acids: CASSPPPGLAGEGSYNEQFF.

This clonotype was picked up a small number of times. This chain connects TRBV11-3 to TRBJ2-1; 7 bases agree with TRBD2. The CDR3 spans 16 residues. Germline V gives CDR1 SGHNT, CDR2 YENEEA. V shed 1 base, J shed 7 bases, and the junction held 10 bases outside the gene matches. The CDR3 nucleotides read TGTGCCAGCAGCTTAGCGGGAGGTCCGGTGGTTAATGAGCAGTTCTTC. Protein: CASSLAGGPVVNEQFF.

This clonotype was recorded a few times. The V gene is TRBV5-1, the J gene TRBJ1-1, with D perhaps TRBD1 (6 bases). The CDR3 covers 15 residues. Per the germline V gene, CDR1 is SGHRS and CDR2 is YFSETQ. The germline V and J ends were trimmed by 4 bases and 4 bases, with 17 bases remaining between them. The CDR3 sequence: CASSPQGTWGTEAFF. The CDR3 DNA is TGCGCCAGCAGCCCTCAGGGGACCTGGGGCACTGAAGCTTTCTTT.

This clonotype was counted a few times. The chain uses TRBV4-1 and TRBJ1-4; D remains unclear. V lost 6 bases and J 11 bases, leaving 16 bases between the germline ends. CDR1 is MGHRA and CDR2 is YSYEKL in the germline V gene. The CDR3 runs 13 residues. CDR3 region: CASRRRPGEKLFF. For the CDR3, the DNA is TGCGCCAGCAGACGCAGACCCGGGGAGAAACTGTTTTTT.

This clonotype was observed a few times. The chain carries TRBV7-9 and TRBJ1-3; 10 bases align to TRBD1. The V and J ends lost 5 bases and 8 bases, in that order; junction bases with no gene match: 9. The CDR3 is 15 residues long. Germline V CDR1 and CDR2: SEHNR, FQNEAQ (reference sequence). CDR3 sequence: CASSPRRGQGDTIYF. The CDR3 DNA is TGTGCCAGCAGCCCAAGGCGAGGACAGGGGGACACCATATATTTT.

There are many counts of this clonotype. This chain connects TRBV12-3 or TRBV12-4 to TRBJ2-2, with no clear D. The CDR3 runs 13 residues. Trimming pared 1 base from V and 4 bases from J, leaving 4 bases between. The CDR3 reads CASSLGFTGELFF. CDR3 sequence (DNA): TGTGCCAGCAGTTTAGGGTTCACCGGGGAGCTGTTTTTT.

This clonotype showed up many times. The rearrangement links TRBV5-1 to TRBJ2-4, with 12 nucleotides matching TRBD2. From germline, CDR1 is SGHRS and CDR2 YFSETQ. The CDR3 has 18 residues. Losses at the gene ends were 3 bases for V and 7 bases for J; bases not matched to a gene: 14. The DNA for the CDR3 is TGCGCCAGCAGCTCTAATGGACTAGCGGGATTCCAAAGGAACATTCAGTACTTC. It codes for CASSSNGLAGFQRNIQYF.

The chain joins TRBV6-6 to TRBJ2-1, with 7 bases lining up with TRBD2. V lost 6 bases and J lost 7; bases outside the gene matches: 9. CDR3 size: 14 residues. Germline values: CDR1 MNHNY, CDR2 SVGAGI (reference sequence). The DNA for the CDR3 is TGTGCCAGCAGCCCCAGCGGGACGGGTAATGAGCAGTTCTTC. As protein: CASSPSGTGNEQFF.

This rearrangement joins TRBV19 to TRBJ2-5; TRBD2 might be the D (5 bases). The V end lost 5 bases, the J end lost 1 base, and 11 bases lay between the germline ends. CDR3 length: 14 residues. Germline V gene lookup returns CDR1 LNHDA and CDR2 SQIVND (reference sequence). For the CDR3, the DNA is TGTGCCAGTAGTGCGGGCCTTTTCCAAGAGACCCAGTACTTC. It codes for CASSAGLFQETQYF.

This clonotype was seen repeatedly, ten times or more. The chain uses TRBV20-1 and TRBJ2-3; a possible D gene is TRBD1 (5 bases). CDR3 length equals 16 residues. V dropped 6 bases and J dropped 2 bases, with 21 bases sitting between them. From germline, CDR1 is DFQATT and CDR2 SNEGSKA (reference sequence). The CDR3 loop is CSAATGALDTTDTQYF. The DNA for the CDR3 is TGCAGTGCGGCAACTGGGGCCCTCGATACCACAGATACGCAGTATTTT.